The sequence of this T cell receptor beta chain was determined in a study of early T cells in non-severe SARS-CoV-2 infection. For the study at large: The input, bulk RNA from unsorted whole blood, was sequenced, and chains were unpaired.

TCRdb re-called the 5' RACE reads with MiXCR, one entry per CDR3 protein. The sample carries 60,000 or so distinct CDR3 sequences, more than 12% recorded once. Germline trimming cut 4 bases from V and 7 bases from J; bases unmatched to any gene: 12. CDR1 is MGHRA, CDR2 YSYEKL, per germline. This CDR3 spans 16 amino acids. The receptor was isolated from an adult who was a healthcare worker with PCR-confirmed SARS-CoV-2 infection or an uninfected control (not recorded which). This rearrangement joins TRBV4-1 to TRBJ1-4; the match to TRBD1 covers 7 bases. The specimen comprised whole blood, sampled at baseline. The CDR3, as DNA: TGCGCCAGCAGCCGTGGGACAGCGGGGCCTAGTGAAAAACTGTTTTTT. Amino acids: CASSRGTAGPSEKLFF.